The T cell receptor beta chain under discussion was sequenced for a study of shared clonotypes between healthy human individuals. Study information: CD4 naive and CD4 memory each took three plates per donor, while CD8 naive took two and CD8 memory one.

It was about 190 ng DNA, approximately 28,000 T cell genomes, that sorted-subset replicate PCRs used. Generated by immunoSEQ multiplex PCR, the TCRdb table keeps only in-frame clones and is missing some. The data contain about 700,000 clones, just over 90% of them singletons. This clone was detected only once. Its antigen is still unknown. Study-level results: Across subsets, estimated richness was generally greater for naive than for memory populations.

Naive CD8 cells, CD45RO-negative and positively selected for CCR7, excluded terminally differentiated effector memory CD45RA+ cells. The study enrolled healthy HIV-negative adults without recent acute infections or vaccinations as donors. The receptor was derived from a man aged 25-40 years in good health. Sequencing was performed on naive CD8+ T cells sorted from blood.

CDR3 coding DNA: TGTGCCAGCAGTTGGGGGACAGGGGAACCAGATACGCAGTATTTT. It is translated as CASSWGTGEPDTQYF. The chain uses TRBV28 and TRBJ2-3, with 10 bases identical to TRBD1. The CDR3 is made up of 15 amino acids. The V gene's germline CDR1 is MDHEN and CDR2 SYDVKM. The junction had 5 bases not matched to a gene; V was cut back by 4 bases and J by 4 bases.